This T cell receptor (beta chain) emerged from a study of identical twins. The CDR3 totals 13 residues. TCRdb fed the 5' RACE reads into MiXCR, producing one record per CDR3 protein. Of hundreds of thousands of distinct CDR3 sequences listed, over 15% were seen once; the top ten hold around 14%. General study results and limits: Invariant MAIT and iNKT cells could partly confound zero-insertion analyses.

To note about this clonotype: The antigen is not known. The junction departs from germline at one end; a sequencing error may be responsible.

These data were also reused for a study on T cells expressing NK-cell markers. That study reports: Among CD8+ T cells from 5 to 7 donors, dominant NKG2C+ clonotypes accounted for roughly 1.0-7.0%. HCMV specificity of the expanded NKG2C+ T cell clones was not established.

The V call is TRBV12-3 or TRBV12-4, the J call TRBJ2-6, with 7 bases lining up with TRBD1. Source material: PBMCs. This TCR came from a woman between 18 and 30 years old in good health. The DNA of the CDR3 is TGTGCCAGCAGCCAAGCGACAGGGCTGTCACTCAATTTC. Its translation is CASSQATGLSLNF.